Each of the 21 T cell receptor beta chains below was sequenced from the same sample in a study of spatial heterogeneity in lung cancer. Documented time point: sample taken at primary tumor resection. TCRdb reprocessed the 5' RACE reads via MiXCR and lists one record per CDR3 protein. This table holds tens of thousands of distinct CDR3 sequences, roughly 12% found once. The sample was PBMCs, taken at surgery. The receptors were gathered from a male donor with early-stage non-small cell lung cancer.

This chain joins TRBV9 and TRBJ2-2; possible D gene TRBD2, 5 bases. CDR1 is SGDLS, CDR2 YYNGEE, per germline. The CDR3 consists of 15 residues. Deletions cut 6 bases from V and 1 base from J, with 13 bases between. The DNA for the CDR3 is TGTGCCAGCACCAAAGAGGGCCGGAACACCGGGGAGCTGTTTTTT. This codes for CASTKEGRNTGELFF.

The sample holds many counts of this clonotype. The chain employs TRBV4-1 and TRBJ1-4; D is unclear. Trimming left V 1 base short and J 0 bases short, with 6 bases between. This CDR3 comprises 15 residues. Germline CDR1 MGHRA, CDR2 YSYEKL. CDR3 DNA: TGCGCCAGCAGCCAAGTAGAGTCAACTAATGAAAAACTGTTTTTT. Translation gives CASSQVESTNEKLFF.

This chain links TRBV7-2 with TRBJ1-3; unclear D gene. The V gene's germline CDR1 is SGHTA and CDR2 FQGNSA. Deletions cut 2 bases from V and 6 bases from J, with 2 bases between. This CDR3 has 11 amino acids. The CDR3 spells CASSLLNTIYF. CDR3 DNA: TGTGCCAGCAGCTTACTAAACACCATATATTTT. The whole variable domain, remainder taken from reference TRBV7-2 and TRBJ1-3, is GAGVSQSPSNKVTEKGKDVELRCDPISGHTALYWYRQSLGQGLEFLIYFQGNSAPDKSGLPSDRFSAERTGGSVSTLTIQRTQQEDSAVYLCASSLLNTIYFGEGSWLTVV.

J is TRBJ1-6 and V is TRBV7-6; tentatively, D is TRBD1 (6 bases). The germline gives CDR1 SGHVS, CDR2 FNYEAQ. CDR3 length: 16 residues. V lost 5 bases and J lost 0, with 11 bases in between. CDR3 in DNA: TGTGCCAGCAGCCCCGGACAGTCCTCCTATAATTCACCCCTCCACTTT. Its protein product is CASSPGQSSYNSPLHF.

The gene calls are TRBV28 and TRBJ2-7; 8 nucleotides match TRBD2. This CDR3 spans 12 amino acids. The germline V gene has CDR1 MDHEN and CDR2 SYDVKM. Trimming cost V 7 bases and J 5 bases; bases outside gene matches: 4. For the CDR3, the DNA is TGTGCCAGCAACACGGGGGGGGACGAGCAGTACTTC. Protein sequence: CASNTGGDEQYF.

The chain couples TRBV20-1 to TRBJ1-2, with 8 bases lining up with TRBD1. CDR1 is DFQATT, CDR2 SNEGSKA, per germline (reference sequence). V lost 7 bases and J lost 5; bases outside the gene matches: 6. CDR3 length: 12 residues. The CDR3 coding sequence is TGCAGTGTTCAGGGGGCTGGATATGGCTACACCTTC. As protein: CSVQGAGYGYTF.

This chain's CDR3 is CASSSPSGRANEQFF. CDR3 DNA: TGTGCCAGCAGCTCCCCTAGCGGGAGGGCCAATGAGCAGTTCTTC. V usage is TRBV7-8 and J usage is TRBJ2-1; 12 nucleotides agree with TRBD2. The CDR3 has 15 residues. From germline, CDR1 is SGHVS and CDR2 FQNEAQ. The V and J ends lost 4 bases and 6 bases, in that order; junction bases with no gene match: 4.

This clonotype came up a few times. This rearrangement joins TRBV7-2 to TRBJ2-5; D not resolved. This CDR3 contains 13 residues. V lost 5 bases, J lost 1 base, and 8 bases lay in between. CDR1 SGHTA and CDR2 FQGNSA come from the germline V gene. In DNA form, the CDR3 reads TGTGCCAGCAGCCCTTATATCCAAGAGACCCAGTACTTC. Translation gives CASSPYIQETQYF.

The chain couples TRBV7-3 to TRBJ2-1; D is unclear. The CDR3 length is 16 residues. CDR1 is SGHTA and CDR2 is FQGTGA in the germline V gene. V shed 2 bases and J shed 2 bases, with 13 bases lying between them. As DNA, the CDR3 is TGTGCCAGCAGCTTATATCCGGTTGGGACCTACAATGAGCAGTTCTTC. Encoded protein: CASSLYPVGTYNEQFF.

This clonotype was counted only a few times. The V and J genes are TRBV12-3 or TRBV12-4 and TRBJ2-7, with 9 bases fitting TRBD2. The CDR3 runs to 15 residues. Trimming cost V 5 bases and J 7 bases; bases outside gene matches: 12. The CDR3 DNA reads as TGTGCCAGCAGTAATAGGGCTAGCGGGATTTCGGAGCAGTACTTC. It translates to CASSNRASGISEQYF.

This rearrangement joins TRBV5-5 to TRBJ2-1; D might be TRBD2 (5 bases). The CDR3 totals 13 residues. Germline V gives CDR1 SGHKS, CDR2 YYEKEE (reference sequence). V was shortened by 4 bases and J by 10 bases, with 15 bases between the two germline ends. Here the CDR3 DNA reads TGTGCCAGCAGCACTGGCCTCCGAGGGGAGCAGTTCTTC. Translating gives CASSTGLRGEQFF.

Regarding this clonotype: The germline gene is not matched at one end of the junction; a read error may be the cause. The rearrangement links TRBV12-3 or TRBV12-4 to TRBJ2-7; D is perhaps TRBD1 (5 bases). The length of the CDR3 is 14 residues. The CDR3 region is CASSVAGPLYEQYF. CDR3 in DNA: TGTGCCAGCAGTGTAGCAGGGCCCCTCTACGAGCAGTACTTC.

The chain uses TRBV27 and TRBJ2-3; D uncertain. Germline V gives CDR1 MNHEY, CDR2 SMNVEV (reference sequence). V was trimmed by 11 bases and J by 4 bases, leaving 7 bases between them. There are 10 residues in the CDR3. CDR3 loop: CAFNPDTQYF. The CDR3 DNA reads as TGTGCCTTCAACCCAGATACGCAGTATTTT.

This clonotype has a handful of counts. CDR3 region: CAISASGSVDTQYF. The CDR3 coding sequence is TGTGCCATCAGCGCGAGCGGATCAGTAGATACGCAGTATTTT. V gene TRBV10-3 combines with J gene TRBJ2-3, with D possibly being TRBD2 (5 bases). Germline loops: CDR1 ENHRY, CDR2 SYGVKD. The CDR3 is made up of 14 amino acids. The V and J ends lost 6 bases and 5 bases respectively, with 15 bases between them.

About this clonotype itself: An end of the junction differs from the germline gene, which may be a read error. The genes are TRBV6-6 and TRBJ2-2; D is tentatively TRBD1 or TRBD2 (5 bases each). CDR1 is MNHNY, CDR2 SVGAGI, per germline (reference sequence). There are 16 residues in the CDR3. The CDR3 reads CASSYSDRTNTGALFF. CDR3 nucleotides: TGTGCCAGCAGTTACTCTGACAGAACGAACACCGGGGCGCTGTTTTTT.

The rearrangement uses TRBV25-1 and TRBJ2-3; D is ambiguous. This CDR3 has 13 amino acids. In germline, CDR1 is MGHDK, CDR2 SYGVNS. V was shortened by 10 bases and J by 0 bases, with 11 bases between the two germline ends. The CDR3 nucleotides read TGTGCCACCAGCGTTCCTAGCACAGATACGCAGTATTTT. Its translation is CATSVPSTDTQYF.

The rearrangement links TRBV7-3 to TRBJ2-1, with 8 bases identical to TRBD2. Germline CDR1 reads SGHTA; CDR2 reads FQGTGA. The CDR3 runs to 15 residues. V trimming: 6 bases; J trimming: 3 bases; junction bases outside the gene matches: 7. The CDR3 spells CASRRSGSGYNEQFF. CDR3 in DNA: TGTGCCAGCAGGCGAAGCGGGAGCGGCTACAATGAGCAGTTCTTC.

J is TRBJ2-2 and V is TRBV7-8; 7 bases align to TRBD2. The CDR3 is 15 amino acids. After removal of 5 bases from V and 3 bases from J, the junction contained 6 bases not matched to a gene. Germline-derived CDR1 and CDR2 are SGHVS and FQNEAQ. The CDR3 DNA reads as TGTGCCAGCAGCGGGCGGGAGACCCACACCGGGGAGCTGTTTTTT. Translated, it gives CASSGRETHTGELFF.

The chain couples TRBV3-1 to TRBJ2-7; TRBD1 is a possible D gene (6 bases). CDR1 and CDR2 from the germline V gene are LGHDT and YNNKEL (reference sequence). Deletions cut 0 bases from V and 5 bases from J, with 17 bases between. The CDR3 loop spans 16 amino acids. The CDR3 protein is CASSQDRTLQGHEQYF. In DNA form, the CDR3 reads TGTGCCAGCAGCCAAGACCGAACCTTACAGGGCCACGAGCAGTACTTC.

This chain connects TRBV28 to TRBJ2-2; TRBD2 might be the D (5 bases). Looked up from germline, CDR1 is MDHEN and CDR2 is SYDVKM. Trimming removed 2 bases from V and 6 bases from J, with 13 bases in between. CDR3 length equals 15 residues. DNA of the CDR3: TGTGCCAGCAGTTTAGATATGGCGGGCGCCGGGGAGCTGTTTTTT. This sequence encodes CASSLDMAGAGELFF.

This clonotype has only a few counts. The chain combines TRBV29-1 with TRBJ1-2; D unresolved. V gave up 6 bases and J gave up 5 bases, with 16 bases separating them. The V gene's germline CDR1 is SQVTM and CDR2 ANQGSEA. CDR3 length equals 13 residues. This chain's CDR3 is CSVAAIDGYGYTF. CDR3 nucleotides: TGCAGCGTGGCCGCTATCGACGGTTATGGCTACACCTTC.